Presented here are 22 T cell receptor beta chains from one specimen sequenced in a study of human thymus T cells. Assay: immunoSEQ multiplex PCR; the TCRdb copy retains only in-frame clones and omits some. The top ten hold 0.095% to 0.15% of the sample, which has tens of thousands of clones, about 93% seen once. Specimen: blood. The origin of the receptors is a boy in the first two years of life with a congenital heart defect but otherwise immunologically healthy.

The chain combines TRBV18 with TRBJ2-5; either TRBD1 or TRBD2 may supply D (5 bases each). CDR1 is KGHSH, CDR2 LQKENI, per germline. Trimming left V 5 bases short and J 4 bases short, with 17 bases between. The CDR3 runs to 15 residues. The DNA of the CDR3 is TGTGCCAGCTCATGGACCGGGGCCCTTTTAGAGACCCAGTACTTC. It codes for CASSWTGALLETQYF. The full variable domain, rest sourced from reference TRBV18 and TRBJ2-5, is NAGVMQNPRHLVRRRGQEARLRCSPMKGHSHVYWYRQLPEEGLKFMVYLQKENIIDESGMPKERFSAEFPKEGPSILRIQQVVRGDSAAYFCASSWTGALLETQYFGPGTRLLVL.

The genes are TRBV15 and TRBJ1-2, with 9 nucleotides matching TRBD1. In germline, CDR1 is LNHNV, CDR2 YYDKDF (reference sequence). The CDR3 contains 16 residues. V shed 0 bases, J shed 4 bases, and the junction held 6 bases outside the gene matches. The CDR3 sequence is CATSRDGGTGTYGYTF. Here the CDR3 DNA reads TGTGCCACCAGCAGAGATGGAGGGACAGGGACCTATGGCTACACCTTC. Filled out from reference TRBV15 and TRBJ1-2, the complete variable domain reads DAMVIQNPRYQVTQFGKPVTLSCSQTLNHNVMYWYQQKSSQAPKLLFHYYDKDFNNEADTPDNFQSRRPNTSFCFLDIRSPGLGDTAMYLCATSRDGGTGTYGYTFGSGTRLTVV.

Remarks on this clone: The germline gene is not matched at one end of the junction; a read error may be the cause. CDR3 region: CASGFDSEKLFF. The CDR3 coding sequence is TGCGCCAGCGGCTTCGACAGTGAAAAACTGTTTTTT. The chain joins TRBV5-1 to TRBJ1-4, with a tentative D call TRBD1 (5 bases). CDR3 size: 12 residues. Germline lookup yields CDR1 SGHRS and CDR2 YFSETQ.

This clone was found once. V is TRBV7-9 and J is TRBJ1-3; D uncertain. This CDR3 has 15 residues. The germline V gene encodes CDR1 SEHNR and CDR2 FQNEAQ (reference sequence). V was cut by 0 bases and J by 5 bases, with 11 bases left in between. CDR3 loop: CASSLAGRRRNTIYF. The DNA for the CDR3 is TGTGCCAGCAGCTTAGCGGGCAGGAGGAGAAACACCATATATTTT. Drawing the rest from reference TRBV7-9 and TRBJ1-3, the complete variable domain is DTGVSQNPRHKITKRGQNVTFRCDPISEHNRLYWYRQTLGQGPEFLTYFQNEAQLEKSRLLSDRFSAERPKGSFSTLEIQRTEQGDSAMYLCASSLAGRRRNTIYFGEGSWLTVV.

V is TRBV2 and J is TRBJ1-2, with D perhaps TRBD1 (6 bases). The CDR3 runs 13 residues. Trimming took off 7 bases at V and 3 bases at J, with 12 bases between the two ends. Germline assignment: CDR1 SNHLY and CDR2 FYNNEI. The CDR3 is CASIRGGYYGYTF. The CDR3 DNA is TGTGCCAGCATAAGGGGGGGATACTATGGCTACACCTTC. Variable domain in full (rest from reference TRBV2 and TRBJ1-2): EPEVTQTPSHQVTQMGQEVILRCVPISNHLYFYWYRQILGQKVEFLVSFYNNEISEKSEIFDDQFSVERPDGSNFTLKIRSTKLEDSAMYFCASIRGGYYGYTFGSGTRLTVV.

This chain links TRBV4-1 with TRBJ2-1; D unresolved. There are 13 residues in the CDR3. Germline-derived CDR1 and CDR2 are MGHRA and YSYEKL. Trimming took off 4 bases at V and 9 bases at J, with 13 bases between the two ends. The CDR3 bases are TGCGCCAGCAGCCCCTACTTGCTTGGTGAGCAGTTCTTC. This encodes CASSPYLLGEQFF.

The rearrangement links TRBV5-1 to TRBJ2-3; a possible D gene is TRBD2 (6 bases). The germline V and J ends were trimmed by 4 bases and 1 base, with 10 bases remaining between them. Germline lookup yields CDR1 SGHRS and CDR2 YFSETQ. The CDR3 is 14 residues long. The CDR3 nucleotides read TGCGCCAGCAGCCCCCGCGGGGGCACAGATACGCAGTATTTT. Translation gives CASSPRGGTDTQYF.

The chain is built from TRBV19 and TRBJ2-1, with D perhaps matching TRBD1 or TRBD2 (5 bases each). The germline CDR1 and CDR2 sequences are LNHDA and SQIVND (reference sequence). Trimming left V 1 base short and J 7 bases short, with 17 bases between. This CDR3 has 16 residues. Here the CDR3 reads CASSIVRGKRGNEQFF. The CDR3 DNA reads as TGTGCCAGTAGTATAGTGAGGGGAAAGAGGGGAAATGAGCAGTTCTTC.

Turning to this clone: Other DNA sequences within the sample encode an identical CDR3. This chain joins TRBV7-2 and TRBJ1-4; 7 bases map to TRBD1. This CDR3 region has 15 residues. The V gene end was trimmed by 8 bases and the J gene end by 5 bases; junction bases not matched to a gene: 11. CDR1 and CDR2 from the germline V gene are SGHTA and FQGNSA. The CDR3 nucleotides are TGTGCCAGCGCTCTAAGACAGGGAAGAAATGAAAAACTGTTTTTT. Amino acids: CASALRQGRNEKLFF.

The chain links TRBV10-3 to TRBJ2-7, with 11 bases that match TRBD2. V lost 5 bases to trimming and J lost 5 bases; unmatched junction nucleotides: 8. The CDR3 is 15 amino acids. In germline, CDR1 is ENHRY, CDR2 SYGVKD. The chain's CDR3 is CAISPRLAGWNEQYF. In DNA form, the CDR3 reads TGTGCCATCAGTCCCCGACTAGCGGGATGGAACGAGCAGTACTTC.

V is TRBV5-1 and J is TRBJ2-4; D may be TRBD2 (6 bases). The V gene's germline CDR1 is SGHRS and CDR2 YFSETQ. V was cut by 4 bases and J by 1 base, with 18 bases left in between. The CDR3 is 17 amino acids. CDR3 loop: CASSVRLGGVAKNIQYF. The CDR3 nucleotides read TGCGCCAGCAGCGTTCGACTAGGAGGGGTTGCCAAAAACATTCAGTACTTC.

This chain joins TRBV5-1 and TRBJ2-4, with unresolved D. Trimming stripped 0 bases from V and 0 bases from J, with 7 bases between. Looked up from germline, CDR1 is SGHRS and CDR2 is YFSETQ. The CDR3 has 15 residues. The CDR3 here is CASSLGPVAKNIQYF. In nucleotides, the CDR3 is TGCGCCAGCAGCTTGGGACCAGTAGCCAAAAACATTCAGTACTTC.

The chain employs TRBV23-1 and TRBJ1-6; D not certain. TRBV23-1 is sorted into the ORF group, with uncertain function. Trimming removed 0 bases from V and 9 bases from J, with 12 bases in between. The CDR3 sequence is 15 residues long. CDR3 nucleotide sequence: TGCGCCAGCAGTCAATCTTTTAGGGAAGCTTCACCCCTCCACTTT. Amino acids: CASSQSFREASPLHF.

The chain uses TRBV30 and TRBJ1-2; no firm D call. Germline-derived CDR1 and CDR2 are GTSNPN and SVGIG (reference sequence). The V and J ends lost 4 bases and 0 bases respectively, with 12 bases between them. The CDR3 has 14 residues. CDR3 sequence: CAWNRASPNYGYTF. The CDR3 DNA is TGTGCCTGGAATAGGGCATCCCCTAACTATGGCTACACCTTC.

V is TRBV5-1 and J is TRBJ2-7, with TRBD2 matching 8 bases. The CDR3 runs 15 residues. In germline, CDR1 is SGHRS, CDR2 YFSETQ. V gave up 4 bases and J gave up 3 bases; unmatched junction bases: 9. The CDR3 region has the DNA TGCGCCAGCAGCCCCGATCGGGCGGGGGGCTACGAGCAGTACTTC. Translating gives CASSPDRAGGYEQYF.

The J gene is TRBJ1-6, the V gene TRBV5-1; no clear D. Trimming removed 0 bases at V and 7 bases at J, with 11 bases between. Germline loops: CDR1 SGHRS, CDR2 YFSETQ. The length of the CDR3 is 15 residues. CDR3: CASSLAERRNSPLHF. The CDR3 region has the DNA TGCGCCAGCAGCTTGGCAGAAAGAAGGAATTCACCCCTCCACTTT.

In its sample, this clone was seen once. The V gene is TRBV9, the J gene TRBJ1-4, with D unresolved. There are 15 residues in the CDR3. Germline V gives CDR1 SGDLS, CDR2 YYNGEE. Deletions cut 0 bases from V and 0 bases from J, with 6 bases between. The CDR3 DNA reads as TGTGCCAGCAGCGTAGGCCCTGCAACTAATGAAAAACTGTTTTTT. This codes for CASSVGPATNEKLFF.

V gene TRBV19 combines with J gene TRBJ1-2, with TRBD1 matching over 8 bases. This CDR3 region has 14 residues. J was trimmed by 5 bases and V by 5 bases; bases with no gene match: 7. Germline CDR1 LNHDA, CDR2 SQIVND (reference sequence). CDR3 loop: CASSPDRGTYGYTF. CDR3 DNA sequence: TGTGCCAGTAGTCCCGACAGGGGAACATATGGCTACACCTTC.

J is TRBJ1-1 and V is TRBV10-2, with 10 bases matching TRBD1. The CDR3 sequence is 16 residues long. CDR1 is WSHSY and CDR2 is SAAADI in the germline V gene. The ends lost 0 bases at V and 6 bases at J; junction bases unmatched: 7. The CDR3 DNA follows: TGCGCCAGCAGTGAGTCGATGGGACAGGGGTTGTCTGAAGCTTTCTTT. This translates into CASSESMGQGLSEAFF.

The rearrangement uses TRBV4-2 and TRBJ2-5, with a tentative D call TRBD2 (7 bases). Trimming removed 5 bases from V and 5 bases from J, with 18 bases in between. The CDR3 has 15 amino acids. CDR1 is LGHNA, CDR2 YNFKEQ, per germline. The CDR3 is CASSNVGGAGETQYF. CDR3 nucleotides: TGTGCCAGCAGCAACGTAGGGGGGGCTGGGGAGACCCAGTACTTC.

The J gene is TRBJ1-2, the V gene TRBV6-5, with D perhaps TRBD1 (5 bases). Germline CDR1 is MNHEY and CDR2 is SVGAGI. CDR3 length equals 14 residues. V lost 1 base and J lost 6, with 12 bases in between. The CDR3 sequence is CASSYFPGGDGYTF. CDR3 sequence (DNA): TGTGCCAGCAGTTACTTCCCGGGAGGGGATGGCTACACCTTC.

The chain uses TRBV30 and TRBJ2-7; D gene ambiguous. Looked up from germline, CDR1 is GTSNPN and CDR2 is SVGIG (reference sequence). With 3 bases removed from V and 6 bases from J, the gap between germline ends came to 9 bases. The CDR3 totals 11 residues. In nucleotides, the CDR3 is TGTGCCTGGAGCCTCCCAGGCGAGCAGTACTTC. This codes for CAWSLPGEQYF.